What follows is one TCR beta chain and its context. Its antigen is as yet unknown. The data are from a study of radiotherapy plus CTLA-4 blockade in lung cancer. The study's findings and limits: TCR clones originating in tumors grew in number in blood after radiotherapy plus ipilimumab. How blood T cell clones changed early, along with interferon-beta, reportedly forecast response best.

This CDR3 is built from 15 residues. Germline values: CDR1 SGHRS, CDR2 YFSETQ. Trimming took 4 bases from V and 2 from J, leaving 16 bases between them. It was focal radiation plus CTLA-4 blockade with ipilimumab that patients with chemo-refractory metastatic non-small-cell lung cancer received. Generated by immunoSEQ multiplex PCR, the TCRdb table keeps only in-frame clones and is missing some. The sample contains tens of thousands of clones, under 85% of which appear only once. This specimen consisted of peripheral blood, obtained from a patient treated with radiotherapy plus ipilimumab. The chain recombines TRBV5-1 with TRBJ2-7, with D possibly being TRBD1 (6 bases). This clonotype originated in a human donor with non-small cell lung cancer who had stable disease on radiotherapy plus ipilimumab. The CDR3 DNA reads TGCGCCAGCAGCCGCCCTGACAGGAGAACCTACGAGCAGTACTTC. It encodes CASSRPDRRTYEQYF.